A single sample is the source of the 4 T cell receptor beta chains below, sequenced in a study of T cells after yellow fever vaccination. TCRdb processed the 5' RACE reads anew with MiXCR; each CDR3 protein has one entry. The repertoire holds some 350,000 distinct CDR3 sequences, with 4% as singletons. The source material was PBMCs, sampled 5 days after the yellow fever booster vaccination. The receptors originated from a man between 18 and 35 years old who received the YFV17D yellow fever vaccine.

In this sample, this clonotype turned up many times. The CDR3 is CASSSPQVYEQFF. CDR3 coding DNA: TGTGCCAGCAGCTCCCCTCAGGTATATGAGCAGTTCTTC. The chain recombines TRBV7-9 with TRBJ2-1; no definite D call. The V gene's germline CDR1 is SEHNR and CDR2 FQNEAQ (reference sequence). V dropped 4 bases and J dropped 8 bases, with 12 bases sitting between them. This CDR3 has 13 amino acids.

This clonotype occurred a few times. The V call is TRBV27, the J call TRBJ1-2; 11 nucleotides match TRBD1. This CDR3 region has 14 residues. CDR1 is MNHEY, CDR2 SMNVEV, per germline (reference sequence). J was trimmed by 8 bases and V by 3 bases; bases with no gene match: 5. DNA for the CDR3: TGTGCCAGCAGTTTCGGACAGGGGGCCGACGGCTACACCTTC. Translation: CASSFGQGADGYTF.

The genes are TRBV7-9 and TRBJ2-1; tentative D call: TRBD1 (5 bases). The CDR3 runs to 13 residues. Trimming took 5 bases from V and 6 from J, leaving 11 bases between them. In germline, CDR1 is SEHNR, CDR2 FQNEAQ (reference sequence). The DNA of the CDR3 is TGTGCCAGCAGCGACCGCAGGGCCAATGAGCAGTTCTTC. This gives the protein CASSDRRANEQFF.

This clonotype was counted a few times. The chain recombines TRBV6-6 with TRBJ1-5; D gene ambiguous. The CDR3 is 14 residues long. Trimming shortened V by 1 base and J by 1 base, and 5 bases separated the two germline ends. Germline lookup yields CDR1 MNHNY and CDR2 SVGAGI (reference sequence). The CDR3, as DNA: TGTGCCAGCAGTTACTGGCAGAGCAATCAGCCCCAGCATTTT. It codes for CASSYWQSNQPQHF.